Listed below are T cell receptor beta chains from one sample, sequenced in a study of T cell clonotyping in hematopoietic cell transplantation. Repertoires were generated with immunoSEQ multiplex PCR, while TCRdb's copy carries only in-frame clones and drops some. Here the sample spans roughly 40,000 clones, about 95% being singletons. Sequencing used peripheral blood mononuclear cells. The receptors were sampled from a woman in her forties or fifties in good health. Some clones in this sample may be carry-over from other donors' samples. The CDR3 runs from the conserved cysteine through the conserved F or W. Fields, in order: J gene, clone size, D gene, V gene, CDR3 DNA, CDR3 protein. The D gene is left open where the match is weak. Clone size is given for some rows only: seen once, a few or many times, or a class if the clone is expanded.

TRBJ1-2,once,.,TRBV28,TGTGCCAGCAGTTCAACCGGACAGTCCTATGGCTACACCTTC,CASSSTGQSYGYTF
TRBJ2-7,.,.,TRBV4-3,TGCGCCAGCAGCGCCTTGTTCCCCTCGCGCGGGGATTCCTACGAGCAGTACTTC,CASSALFPSRGDSYEQYF
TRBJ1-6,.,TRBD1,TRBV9,TGTGCCAGCAGCCCACGACAGGGGTCCCTCCACTTT,CASSPRQGSLHF
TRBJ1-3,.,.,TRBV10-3,TGTGCCATCAGTGATTACGGGGAATTGAGAAACACCATATATTTT,CAISDYGELRNTIYF
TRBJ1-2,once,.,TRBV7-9,TGTGCCAGCAGCTTAGTGGGCCCCGCGGAGAACTATGGCTACACCTTC,CASSLVGPAENYGYTF
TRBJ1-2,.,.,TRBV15,TGTGCCACCAGCAGAGATCGGGCAGAAGAGGGCTACACCTTC,CATSRDRAEEGYTF
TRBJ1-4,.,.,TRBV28,TGTGCCAGCAGTTTCGGCAGCGAAGAACATGAAAAACTGTTTTTT,CASSFGSEEHEKLFF
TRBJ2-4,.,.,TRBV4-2,TGTGCCAGCAGCCAAGTCGGGGGTCAAAACATTCAGTACTTC,CASSQVGGQNIQYF
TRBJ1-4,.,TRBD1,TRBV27,TGTGCCAGCCGTAAGACAGGGACTCCTGAAAAACTGTTTTTT,CASRKTGTPEKLFF
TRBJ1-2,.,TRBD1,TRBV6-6,TGTGCCAGCAGTCCCGCGGGACAGGGGGATTATGGCTACACCTTC,CASSPAGQGDYGYTF
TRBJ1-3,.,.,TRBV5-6,TGTGCCAGCAGCTATTTCGACAGTTCTGGAAACACCATATATTTT,CASSYFDSSGNTIYF
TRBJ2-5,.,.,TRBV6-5,TGTGCCAGCAGGAGAACACAGGGGAGGGAGACCCAGTACTTC,CASRRTQGRETQYF
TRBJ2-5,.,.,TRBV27,TGTGCCAGCAGTTGGGGGAAGACCCAGTACTTC,CASSWGKTQYF
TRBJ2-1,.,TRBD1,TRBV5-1,TGCGCCAGCAGCGAGGGACAGAACAATGAGCAGTTCTTC,CASSEGQNNEQFF
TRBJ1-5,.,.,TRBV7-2,TGTGCCAGCAGCGAGGATTTCAATCAGCCCCAGCATTTT,CASSEDFNQPQHF
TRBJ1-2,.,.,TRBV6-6,TGTGCCGGCTACCAACAGGGACATGGCTACACCTTC,CAGYQQGHGYTF
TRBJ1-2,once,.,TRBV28,TGTGCCAGCAGCAAAACCTCGGGGTATAGGAGCTATGGCTACACCTTC,CASSKTSGYRSYGYTF
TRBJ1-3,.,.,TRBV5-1,TGCGCCAGCAGTCGGCCAAGTGACACCATATATTTT,CASSRPSDTIYF
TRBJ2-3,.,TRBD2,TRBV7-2,TGTGCCAGCAGTCCTAGGGGGACTAGCGGCGGGAACACAGATACGCAGTATTTT,CASSPRGTSGGNTDTQYF
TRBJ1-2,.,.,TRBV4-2,TGTGCCAGCAGCCAAGGAGTCCCCGGGCGGACAACTAACTATGGCTACACCTTC,CASSQGVPGRTTNYGYTF
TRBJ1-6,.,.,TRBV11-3,TGTGCCAGCAGCTTAGGATGGAGCCTAAATTCACCCCTCCACTTT,CASSLGWSLNSPLHF
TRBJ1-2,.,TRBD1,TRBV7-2,TGTGCCAGCAGCCTCAGGGGGCAGGTTGGCTACACCTTC,CASSLRGQVGYTF
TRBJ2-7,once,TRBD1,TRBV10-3,TGTGCCATCAGGCCGGGACAGGGTGGCGACGAGCAGTACTTC,CAIRPGQGGDEQYF
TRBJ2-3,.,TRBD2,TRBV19,TGTGCCAGCGGGGGGGCCTCAGATACGCAGTATTTT,CASGGASDTQYF
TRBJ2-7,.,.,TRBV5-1,TGCGCCAGCAGCTTGGGGGGGGACACCGACTACGAGCAGTACTTC,CASSLGGDTDYEQYF
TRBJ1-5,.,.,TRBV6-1,TGTGCCAGCAGAGGGGATGTTAGCAATCAGCCCCAGCATTTT,CASRGDVSNQPQHF
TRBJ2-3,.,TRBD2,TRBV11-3,TGTGCCAGCAGTACCGGTCCTAGCGGGCTTTATACGCAGTATTTT,CASSTGPSGLYTQYF